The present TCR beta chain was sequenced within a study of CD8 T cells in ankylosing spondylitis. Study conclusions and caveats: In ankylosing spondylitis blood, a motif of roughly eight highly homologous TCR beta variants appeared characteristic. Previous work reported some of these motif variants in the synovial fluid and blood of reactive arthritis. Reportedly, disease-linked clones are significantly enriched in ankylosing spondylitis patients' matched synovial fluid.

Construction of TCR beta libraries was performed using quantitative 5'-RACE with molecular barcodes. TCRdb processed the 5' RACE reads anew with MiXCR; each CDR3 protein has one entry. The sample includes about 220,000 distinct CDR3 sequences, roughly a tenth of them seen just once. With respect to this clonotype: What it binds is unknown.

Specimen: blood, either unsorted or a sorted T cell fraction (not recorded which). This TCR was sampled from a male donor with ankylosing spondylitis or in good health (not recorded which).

The CDR3 DNA reads as TGTGCCAGCAGTTACCGGGTAAATGAGCAGTTCTTC. This encodes CASSYRVNEQFF. This sequence joins TRBV6-6 and TRBJ2-1; D is ambiguous. Trimming removed 2 bases at V and 7 bases at J, with 6 bases between. The CDR3 is 12 residues long. CDR1 and CDR2 from the germline V gene are MNHNY and SVGAGI (reference sequence).